This is a list of T cell receptor beta chains from one sample in a study of T cell changes during pregnancy in multiple sclerosis. The table came from immunoSEQ multiplex PCR; TCRdb's copy has only in-frame clones and leaves some out. The profile shows 50,000 to 65,000 clones, around 91% of them singletons. This material consisted of peripheral blood, taken after pregnancy. These receptors originate from a female donor with multiple sclerosis, enrolled in a pregnancy study. CDR3s include the opening cysteine and the closing phenylalanine or tryptophan. Each record gives: V gene, J gene, clone size, D gene, CDR3 protein, CDR3 DNA. A D gene is named only where the DNA matches it firmly. Clone size, where shown, is once, few, many, or a class for clones that have expanded.

TRBV10-1	TRBJ2-2	.	TRBD2	CASSVRGGPNTGELFF	TGCGCCAGCAGTGTGCGGGGGGGACCGAACACCGGGGAGCTGTTTTTT
TRBV11-1	TRBJ2-3	.	TRBD1	CASSLEPQGFGTQYF	TGTGCCAGCAGCTTAGAGCCACAGGGGTTTGGTACGCAGTATTTT
TRBV2	TRBJ2-3	.	.	CASRKDTLGDTQYF	TGTGCCAGCAGGAAGGACACTCTCGGGGATACGCAGTATTTT
TRBV30	TRBJ1-2	.	TRBD1	CAWSVGQETNYGYTF	TGTGCCTGGAGTGTGGGACAGGAGACTAACTATGGCTACACCTTC
TRBV9	TRBJ1-5	few	.	CASSQDSSQPQHF	TGTGCCAGCAGCCAAGATAGTAGTCAGCCCCAGCATTTT
TRBV7-2	TRBJ1-1	.	.	CASSLARGGREAFF	TGTGCCAGCAGCTTAGCGAGGGGGGGGCGTGAAGCTTTCTTT
TRBV15	TRBJ2-3	.	.	CATSKWRITDTQYF	TGTGCCACCAGCAAGTGGAGGATCACAGATACGCAGTATTTT
TRBV29-1	TRBJ1-1	.	TRBD1	CSVYTTGGEAFF	TGCAGCGTCTATACAACAGGGGGCGAAGCTTTCTTT
TRBV4-2	TRBJ1-2	.	.	CASSQGANYGYTF	TGTGCCAGCAGCCAAGGAGCTAACTATGGCTACACCTTC
TRBV13	TRBJ2-1	.	.	CASSTLRQGGMSEQFF	TGTGCCAGCAGCACACTAAGACAGGGCGGGATGAGTGAGCAGTTCTTC
TRBV14	TRBJ2-2	.	TRBD2	CASSRIGRDTGELFF	TGTGCCAGCAGCCGTATCGGGAGGGACACCGGGGAGCTGTTTTTT
TRBV19	TRBJ1-2	.	.	CASSPQGTAIVNGYTF	TGTGCCAGTAGCCCTCAGGGCACCGCGATAGTCAATGGCTACACCTTC
TRBV5-1	TRBJ2-5	.	.	CASSLGYRKETQYF	TGCGCCAGCAGCTTGGGGTACAGAAAAGAGACCCAGTACTTC
TRBV2	TRBJ1-2	.	.	CASSERLETNYGYTF	TGTGCCAGCAGTGAGAGGTTGGAGACTAACTATGGCTACACCTTC
TRBV2	TRBJ2-3	.	TRBD2	CARTATIAGDPTDTQYF	TGTGCCAGAACAGCCACAATAGCGGGGGACCCCACAGATACGCAGTATTTT
TRBV6-4	TRBJ2-3	.	TRBD2	CASSDQSGGADTQYF	TGTGCCAGCAGTGACCAAAGCGGGGGGGCAGATACGCAGTATTTT